This T cell receptor (beta chain) was retrieved from a study of cytomegalovirus exposure and HLA in healthy donors. The study, taken as a whole, reports: Later work showed greater clonal expansion in HLA-associated TCR beta chains than in equally common others. Sequencing artifact likely explains a cluster of highly shared sequence variants.

PCR primers comprised 60 Vbeta and 13 Jbeta primers. Method: immunoSEQ multiplex PCR; TCRdb's copy keeps in-frame clones and lacks some. The sample records around 36,000 clones, 81% being singletons. Healthy bone marrow donors formed the donor group. When sampled, the donors appeared nominally healthy, though they likely had unrecorded immune exposures. For this clone: Its specificity is not known.

CDR3 length: 14 residues. Germline assignment: CDR1 MNHEY and CDR2 SVGAGI. V was shortened by 0 bases and J by 4 bases, with 9 bases between the two germline ends. The sample consisted of PBMCs. The clonotype was recovered from a woman between 40 and 50 years old in good health and CMV-seronegative. The genes are TRBV6-5 and TRBJ1-1; weak D call: TRBD1 (5 bases). CDR3 bases: TGTGCCAGCAGTTACTCGCAGGGCTTCACTGAAGCTTTCTTT. It specifies CASSYSQGFTEAFF.